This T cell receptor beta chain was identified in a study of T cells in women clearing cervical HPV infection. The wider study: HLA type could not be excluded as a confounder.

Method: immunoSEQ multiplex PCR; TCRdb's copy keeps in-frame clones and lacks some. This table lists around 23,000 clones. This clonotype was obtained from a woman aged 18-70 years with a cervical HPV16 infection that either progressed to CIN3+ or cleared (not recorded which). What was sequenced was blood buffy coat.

The CDR3: CASSQGPATDTQYF. CDR3 bases read: TGTGCCAGCAGCCAAGGGCCCGCCACAGATACG. The chain uses TRBV14 and TRBJ2-3; D uncertain. The read ends 3 residues before the CDR3 terminus; that terminus is restored from the germline J gene. Trimming removed 1 base at V and 2 bases at J, with 7 bases between. CDR1 and CDR2 (germline): SGHDN, FVKESK. The CDR3 is made up of 14 amino acids. The full variable domain, rest sourced from reference TRBV14 and TRBJ2-3, is EAGVTQFPSHSVIEKGQTVTLRCDPISGHDNLYWYRRVMGKEIKFLLHFVKESKQDESGMPNNRFLAERTGGTYSTLKVQPAELEDSGVYFCASSQGPATDTQYFGPGTRLTVL.